These 17 T cell receptor beta chains share one sample of origin, sequenced in a study of response to subunit inactivated influenza vaccine. TCRdb analysed the RT-PCR reads with MiXCR anew, one entry per CDR3 protein. The sample gives hundreds of thousands of distinct CDR3 sequences, 13% of which show up once; 10% to 15% is in the top ten. The sequences come from PBMCs from blood, collected roughly 6 weeks after vaccination. The receptors shown here come from a man aged 50 or older who received an inactivated influenza vaccine.

The chain uses TRBV20-1 and TRBJ2-7; the match to TRBD1 covers 8 bases. V lost 7 bases to trimming and J lost 2 bases; unmatched junction nucleotides: 4. The CDR3 has 12 residues. Germline CDR1 reads DFQATT; CDR2 reads SNEGSKA (reference sequence). The CDR3, as DNA: TGCAGTGGGACAGGGCCCCCCTACGAGCAGTACTTC. Its translation: CSGTGPPYEQYF.

The gene calls are TRBV24-1 and TRBJ2-1, with TRBD1 matching over 7 bases. V was clipped by 9 bases and J by 0 bases; unmatched bases: 1. The CDR3 runs 13 residues. Germline V gene lookup returns CDR1 KGHDR and CDR2 SFDVKD. This CDR3 is CATGDSSYNEQFF. The CDR3, as DNA: TGTGCCACCGGGGACAGCTCCTACAATGAGCAGTTCTTC.

This clonotype was picked up many times. The rearrangement joins TRBV11-1 to TRBJ2-3; TRBD1 or TRBD2 may be the D gene (5 bases each). This CDR3 has 14 residues. Germline V gene lookup returns CDR1 SGHAT and CDR2 FQDESV (reference sequence). The V and J ends lost 3 bases and 4 bases respectively, with 11 bases between them. The DNA of the CDR3 is TGTGCCAGCAGCTTTAACGGGGCCCCAGATACGCAGTATTTT. Its translation is CASSFNGAPDTQYF.

The chain has TRBV7-9 and TRBJ2-2; D could derive from TRBD1 or TRBD2 (5 bases each). The CDR3 totals 15 residues. Germline V gene lookup returns CDR1 SEHNR and CDR2 FQNEAQ (reference sequence). Trimming removed 5 bases from V and 3 bases from J, with 13 bases in between. The CDR3 DNA follows: TGTGCCAGCAGCATAGGCCGAGGGGACACCGGGGAGCTGTTTTTT. As protein: CASSIGRGDTGELFF.

The chain carries TRBV7-2 and TRBJ1-2; 9 nucleotides align to TRBD1. Looked up from germline, CDR1 is SGHTA and CDR2 is FQGNSA. V was clipped by 3 bases and J by 2 bases; unmatched bases: 4. This CDR3 comprises 15 residues. Written as DNA, the CDR3 is TGTGCCAGCAGCTTCCGACAGGGGGGAAACTATGGCTACACCTTC. Translated: CASSFRQGGNYGYTF.

This clonotype was picked up a small number of times. The chain recombines TRBV20-1 with TRBJ2-3, with 15 bases matching TRBD2. V was pared by 1 base and J by 14 bases, with 10 bases of the junction left unmatched. The CDR3 is made up of 15 amino acids. The V gene's germline CDR1 is DFQATT and CDR2 SNEGSKA (reference sequence). DNA for the CDR3: TGCAGTGCTAGAGGAGGTGGACTAGCGGGAGGGTCCGGGTATTTT. This gives the protein CSARGGGLAGGSGYF.

There are a few counts of this clonotype. J is TRBJ1-5 and V is TRBV6-1; D perhaps matches TRBD1 (5 bases). Trimming removed 8 bases at V and 3 bases at J, with 11 bases between. The CDR3 covers 13 residues. Looked up from germline, CDR1 is MNHNS and CDR2 is SASEGT. The chain's CDR3 is CASAQGHNQPQHF. CDR3 coding DNA: TGTGCCAGCGCCCAGGGTCACAATCAGCCCCAGCATTTT.

The J gene is TRBJ2-7, the V gene TRBV5-5; TRBD1 agrees at 9 bases. Germline V gives CDR1 SGHKS, CDR2 YYEKEE (reference sequence). This CDR3 contains 14 residues. Unmatched junction bases numbered 7, after V lost 4 bases and J lost 5 bases. The CDR3 region has the DNA TGTGCCAGCAGCCCGGGACAGGGATTCCACGAGCAGTACTTC. Protein product: CASSPGQGFHEQYF.

The chain employs TRBV7-2 and TRBJ2-7; D unresolved. Per germline, CDR1 SGHTA and CDR2 FQGNSA. The V end lost 5 bases, the J end lost 3 bases, and 17 bases lay between the germline ends. CDR3 length: 15 residues. CDR3 coding DNA: TGTGCCAGCAGCCCCACCCCCGTTCGGCTCTACGAGCAGTACTTC. It encodes CASSPTPVRLYEQYF.

This clonotype has a count of ten or more. V is TRBV7-2 and J is TRBJ2-5, with 8 bases matching TRBD2. The CDR3 is made up of 15 amino acids. The germline gives CDR1 SGHTA, CDR2 FQGNSA. The ends lost 2 bases at V and 4 bases at J; junction bases unmatched: 6. In nucleotides, the CDR3 is TGTGCCAGCAGCTTATTAGGACTAGCAGGAGAGACCCAGTACTTC. It is translated as CASSLLGLAGETQYF. The whole variable domain, remainder taken from reference TRBV7-2 and TRBJ2-5, is GAGVSQSPSNKVTEKGKDVELRCDPISGHTALYWYRQSLGQGLEFLIYFQGNSAPDKSGLPSDRFSAERTGGSVSTLTIQRTQQEDSAVYLCASSLLGLAGETQYFGPGTRLLVL.

The sample holds many counts of this clonotype. The chain joins TRBV5-1 to TRBJ2-7, with 8 bases fitting TRBD2. CDR1 is SGHRS and CDR2 is YFSETQ in the germline V gene. The CDR3 loop spans 13 amino acids. The V and J ends lost 6 bases and 5 bases, in that order; junction bases with no gene match: 7. CDR3 in DNA: TGCGCCAGCAATGCGGGAGGCATCAACGAGCAGTACTTC. Translated: CASNAGGINEQYF.

The V gene is TRBV20-1, the J gene TRBJ2-5, with TRBD2 matching over 9 bases. This CDR3 region has 13 residues. CDR1 and CDR2 from the germline V gene are DFQATT and SNEGSKA (reference sequence). V gave up 1 base and J gave up 4 bases; unmatched junction bases: 1. CDR3 amino acids: CSARASGVETQYF. CDR3 DNA sequence: TGCAGTGCTAGAGCTAGCGGGGTAGAGACCCAGTACTTC.

The gene calls are TRBV7-9 and TRBJ2-1; 12 bases match TRBD1. The CDR3 runs to 15 residues. Germline CDR1 reads SEHNR; CDR2 reads FQNEAQ (reference sequence). Trimming removed 5 bases from V and 8 bases from J; junction bases left unmatched: 7. CDR3 sequence reads: CASSPGQGARYEQFF. CDR3 DNA sequence: TGTGCCAGCAGCCCGGGACAGGGGGCCCGTTATGAGCAGTTCTTC.

This clonotype showed up just a few times. The chain recombines TRBV7-9 with TRBJ1-2; D might be TRBD1 (6 bases). Germline CDR1 and CDR2: SEHNR and FQNEAQ (reference sequence). V was cut by 5 bases and J by 1 base, with 20 bases left in between. The CDR3 runs 17 residues. The CDR3 region has the DNA TGTGCCAGCAGCCCCGGACAGAGATTTAACCTTAACTATGGCTACACCTTC. Encoded protein: CASSPGQRFNLNYGYTF.

The J gene is TRBJ2-7, the V gene TRBV20-1; TRBD2 matches at 10 bases. Germline values: CDR1 DFQATT, CDR2 SNEGSKA (reference sequence). This CDR3 has 16 amino acids. The V gene end was trimmed by 6 bases and the J gene end by 6 bases; junction bases not matched to a gene: 17. The CDR3 nucleotides are TGCAGTGCCCGTAGGGGGAAGCGGGAGGGCCTCGCCGAGCAGTACTTC. Translation gives CSARRGKREGLAEQYF.

The J gene is TRBJ2-1, the V gene TRBV3-1, with D possibly being TRBD2 (5 bases). This CDR3 is 17 amino acids long. From germline, CDR1 is LGHDT and CDR2 YNNKEL (reference sequence). Trimming removed 0 bases from V and 3 bases from J, with 15 bases in between. CDR3 region: CASSQDEPQEDYNEQFF. The CDR3 DNA is TGTGCCAGCAGCCAAGACGAACCTCAGGAGGACTACAATGAGCAGTTCTTC.

V is TRBV12-3 or TRBV12-4 and J is TRBJ2-5, with D hard to call. CDR3 size: 13 residues. The V and J ends lost 2 bases and 7 bases respectively, with 11 bases between them. CDR3 bases: TGTGCCAGCAGTTTATCCGGCCCGACGACCCAGTACTTC. Translated: CASSLSGPTTQYF.